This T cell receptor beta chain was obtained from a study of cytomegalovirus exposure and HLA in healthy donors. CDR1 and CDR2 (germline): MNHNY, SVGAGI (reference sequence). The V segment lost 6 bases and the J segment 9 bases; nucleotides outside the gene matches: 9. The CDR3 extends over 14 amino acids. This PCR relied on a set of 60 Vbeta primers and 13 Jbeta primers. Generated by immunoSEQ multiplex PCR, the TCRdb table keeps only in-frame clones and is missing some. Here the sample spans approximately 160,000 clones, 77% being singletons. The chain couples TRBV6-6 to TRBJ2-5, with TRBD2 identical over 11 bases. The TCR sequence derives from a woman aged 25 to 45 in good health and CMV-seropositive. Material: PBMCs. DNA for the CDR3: TGTGCCAGCAGAACCGGAGTAGCGGGGGGGGCCCAGTACTTC. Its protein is CASRTGVAGGAQYF.